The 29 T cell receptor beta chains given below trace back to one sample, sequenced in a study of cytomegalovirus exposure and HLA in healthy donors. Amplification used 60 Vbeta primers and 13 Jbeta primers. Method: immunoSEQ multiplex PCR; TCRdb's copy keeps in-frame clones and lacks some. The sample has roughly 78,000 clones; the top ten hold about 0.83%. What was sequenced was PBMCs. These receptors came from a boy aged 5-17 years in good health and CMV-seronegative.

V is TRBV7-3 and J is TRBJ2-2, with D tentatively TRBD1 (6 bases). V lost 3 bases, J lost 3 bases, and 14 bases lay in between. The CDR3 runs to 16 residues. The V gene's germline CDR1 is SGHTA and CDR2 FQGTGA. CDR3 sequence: CASSFPKQGDTGELFF. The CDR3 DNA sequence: TGTGCCAGCAGCTTCCCGAAACAGGGCGACACCGGGGAGCTGTTTTTT.

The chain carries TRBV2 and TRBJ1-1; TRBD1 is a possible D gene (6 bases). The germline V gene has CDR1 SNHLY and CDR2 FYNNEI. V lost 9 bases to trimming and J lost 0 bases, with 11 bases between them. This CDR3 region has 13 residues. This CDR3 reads CARMGAVNTEAFF. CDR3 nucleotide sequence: TGTGCCAGAATGGGGGCGGTGAACACTGAAGCTTTCTTT.

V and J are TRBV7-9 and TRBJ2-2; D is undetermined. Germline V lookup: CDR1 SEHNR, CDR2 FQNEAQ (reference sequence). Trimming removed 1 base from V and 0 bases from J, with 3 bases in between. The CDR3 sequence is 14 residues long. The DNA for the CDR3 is TGTGCCAGCAGCTTAGACACGAACACCGGGGAGCTGTTTTTT. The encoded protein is CASSLDTNTGELFF.

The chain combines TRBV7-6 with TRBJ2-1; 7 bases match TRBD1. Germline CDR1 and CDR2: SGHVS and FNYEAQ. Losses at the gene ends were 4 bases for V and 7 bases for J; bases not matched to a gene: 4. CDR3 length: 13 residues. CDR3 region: CASSSAQGNEQFF. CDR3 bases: TGTGCCAGCAGCTCAGCACAGGGGAATGAGCAGTTCTTC.

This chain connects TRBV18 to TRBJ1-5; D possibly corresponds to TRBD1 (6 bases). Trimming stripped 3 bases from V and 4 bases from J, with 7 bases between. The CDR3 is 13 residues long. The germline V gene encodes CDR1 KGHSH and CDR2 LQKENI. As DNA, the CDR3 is TGTGCCAGCTCACCCGACAGGAATCAGCCCCAGCATTTT. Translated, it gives CASSPDRNQPQHF.

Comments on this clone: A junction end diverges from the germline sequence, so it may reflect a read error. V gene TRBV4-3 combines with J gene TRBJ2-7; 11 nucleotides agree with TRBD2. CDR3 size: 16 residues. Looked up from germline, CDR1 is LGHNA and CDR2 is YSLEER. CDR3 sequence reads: CASSQGGLADSYGQYF. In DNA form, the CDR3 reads TGCGCCAGCAGCCAAGGGGGACTAGCGGATTCCTACGGGCAGTACTTC.

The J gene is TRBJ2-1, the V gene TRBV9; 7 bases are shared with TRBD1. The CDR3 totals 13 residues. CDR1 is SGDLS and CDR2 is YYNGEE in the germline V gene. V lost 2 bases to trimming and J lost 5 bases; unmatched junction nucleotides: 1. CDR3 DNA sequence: TGTGCCAGCAGCGTCCAGGGGGACAATGAGCAGTTCTTC. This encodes CASSVQGDNEQFF.

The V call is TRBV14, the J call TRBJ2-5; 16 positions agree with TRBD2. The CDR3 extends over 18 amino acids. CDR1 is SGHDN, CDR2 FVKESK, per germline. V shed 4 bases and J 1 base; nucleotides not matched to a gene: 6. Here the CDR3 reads CASSLQGLAGGVQETQYF. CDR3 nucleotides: TGTGCCAGCAGCCTGCAGGGACTAGCGGGAGGGGTCCAAGAGACCCAGTACTTC.

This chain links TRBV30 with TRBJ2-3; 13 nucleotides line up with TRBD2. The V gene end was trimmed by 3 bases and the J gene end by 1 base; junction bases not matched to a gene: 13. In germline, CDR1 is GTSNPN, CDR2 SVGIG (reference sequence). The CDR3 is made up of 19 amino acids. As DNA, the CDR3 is TGTGCCTGGAGCCCGATTCGGACTAGCGGGGGAGGCGGCACAGATACGCAGTATTTT. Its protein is CAWSPIRTSGGGGTDTQYF.

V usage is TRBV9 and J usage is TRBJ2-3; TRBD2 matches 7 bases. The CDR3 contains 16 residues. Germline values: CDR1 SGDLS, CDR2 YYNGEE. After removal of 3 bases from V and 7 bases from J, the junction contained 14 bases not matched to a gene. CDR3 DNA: TGTGCCAGCAGCGCCGTTAGCGGGTTAGGCGTGAATACGCAGTATTTT. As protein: CASSAVSGLGVNTQYF. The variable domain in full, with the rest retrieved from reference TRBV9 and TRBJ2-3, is DSGVTQTPKHLITATGQRVTLRCSPRSGDLSVYWYQQSLDQGLQFLIQYYNGEERAKGNILERFSAQQFPDLHSELNLSSLELGDSALYFCASSAVSGLGVNTQYFGPGTRLTVL.

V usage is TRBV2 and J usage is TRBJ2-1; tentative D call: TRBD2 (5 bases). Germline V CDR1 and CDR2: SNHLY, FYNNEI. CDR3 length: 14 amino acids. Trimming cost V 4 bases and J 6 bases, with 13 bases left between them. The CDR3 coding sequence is TGTGCCAGCAGTGGCGGGTATCCGCTCAATGAGCAGTTCTTC. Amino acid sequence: CASSGGYPLNEQFF.

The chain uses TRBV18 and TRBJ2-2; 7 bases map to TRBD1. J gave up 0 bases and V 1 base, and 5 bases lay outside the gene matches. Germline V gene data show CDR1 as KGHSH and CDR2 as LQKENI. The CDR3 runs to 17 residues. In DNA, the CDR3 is TGTGCCAGCTCACCACAGGGGGCCATAACGAACACCGGGGAGCTGTTTTTT. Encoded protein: CASSPQGAITNTGELFF.

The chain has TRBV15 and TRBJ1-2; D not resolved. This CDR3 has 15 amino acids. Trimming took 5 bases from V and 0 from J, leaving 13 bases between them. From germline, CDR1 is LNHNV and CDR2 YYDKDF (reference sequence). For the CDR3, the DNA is TGTGCCACCAGCTCATCCTATAATGCTAACTATGGCTACACCTTC. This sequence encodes CATSSSYNANYGYTF.

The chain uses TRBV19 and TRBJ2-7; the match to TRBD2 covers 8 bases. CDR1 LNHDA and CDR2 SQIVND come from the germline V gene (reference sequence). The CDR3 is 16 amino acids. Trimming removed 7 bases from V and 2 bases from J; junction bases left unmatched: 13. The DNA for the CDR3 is TGTGCCAGTACTCGCCCCTTAAGCGGGGGAACCTACGAGCAGTACTTC. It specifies CASTRPLSGGTYEQYF.

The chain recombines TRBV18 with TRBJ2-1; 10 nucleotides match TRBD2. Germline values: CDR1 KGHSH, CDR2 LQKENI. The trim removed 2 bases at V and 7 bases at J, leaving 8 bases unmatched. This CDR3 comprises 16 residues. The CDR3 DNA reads TGTGCCAGCTCACCAGGGACTAGCGCTTACCTTAATGAGCAGTTCTTC. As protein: CASSPGTSAYLNEQFF.

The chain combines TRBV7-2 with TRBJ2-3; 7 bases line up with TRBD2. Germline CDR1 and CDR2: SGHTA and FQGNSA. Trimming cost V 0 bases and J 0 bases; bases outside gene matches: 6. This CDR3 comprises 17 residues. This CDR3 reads CASSLASSGPSTDTQYF. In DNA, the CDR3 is TGTGCCAGCAGCTTAGCGTCTAGCGGACCTAGCACAGATACGCAGTATTTT.

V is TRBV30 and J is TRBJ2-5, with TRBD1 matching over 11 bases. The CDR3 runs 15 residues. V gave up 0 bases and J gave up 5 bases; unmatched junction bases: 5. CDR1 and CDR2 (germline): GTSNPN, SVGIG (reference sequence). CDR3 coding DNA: TGTGCCTGGAGTGTAGGACAGGGGGCGGGGGAGACCCAGTACTTC. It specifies CAWSVGQGAGETQYF.

CDR3 nucleotide sequence: TGTGCCAGCTCCCCAGGAGTGCAAGAGACCCAGTACTTC. Amino acid sequence: CASSPGVQETQYF. This chain joins TRBV18 and TRBJ2-5; D not resolved. V was pared by 6 bases and J by 2 bases, with 10 bases between. This CDR3 has 13 residues. CDR1 is KGHSH, CDR2 LQKENI, per germline.

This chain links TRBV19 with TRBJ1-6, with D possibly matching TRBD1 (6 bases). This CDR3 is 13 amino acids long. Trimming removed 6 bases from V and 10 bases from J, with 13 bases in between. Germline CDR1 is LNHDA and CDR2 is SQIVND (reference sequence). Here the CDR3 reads CASRETGLSPLHF. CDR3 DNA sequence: TGTGCCAGTAGAGAAACAGGGTTATCACCCCTCCACTTT.

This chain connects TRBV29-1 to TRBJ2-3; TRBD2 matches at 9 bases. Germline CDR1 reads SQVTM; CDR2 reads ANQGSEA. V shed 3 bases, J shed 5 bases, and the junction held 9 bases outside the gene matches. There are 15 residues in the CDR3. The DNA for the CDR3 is TGCAGCGTTGATGACGGACTAGCGAGAAGAGATACGCAGTATTTT. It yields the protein CSVDDGLARRDTQYF.

As DNA, the CDR3 is TGTGCCTGGAGTGTATTGCGGGTTAGCGCCTACGAGCAGTACTTC. It specifies CAWSVLRVSAYEQYF. V and J are TRBV30 and TRBJ2-7, with a tentative D call TRBD2 (5 bases). V was shortened by 0 bases and J by 2 bases, with 14 bases between the two germline ends. CDR1 and CDR2 (germline): GTSNPN, SVGIG (reference sequence). The CDR3 is made up of 15 amino acids.

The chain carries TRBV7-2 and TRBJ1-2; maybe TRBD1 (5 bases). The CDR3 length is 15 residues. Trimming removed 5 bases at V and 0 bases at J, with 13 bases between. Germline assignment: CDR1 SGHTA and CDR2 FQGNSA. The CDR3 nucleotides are TGTGCCAGCAGCCCGAGCGGGGGGACTAACTATGGCTACACCTTC. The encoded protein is CASSPSGGTNYGYTF.

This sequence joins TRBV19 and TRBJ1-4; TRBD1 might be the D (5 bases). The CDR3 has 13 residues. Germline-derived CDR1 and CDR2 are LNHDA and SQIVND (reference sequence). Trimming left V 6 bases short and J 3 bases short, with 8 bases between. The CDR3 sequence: CASRGLPNEKLFF. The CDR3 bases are TGTGCCAGTAGGGGACTACCTAATGAAAAACTGTTTTTT.

The CDR3: CASSPTSGGYNEQFF. The DNA of the CDR3 is TGTGCCAGCAGTCCGACTAGCGGGGGATACAATGAGCAGTTCTTC. V is TRBV6-4 and J is TRBJ2-1; 12 positions match TRBD2. The CDR3 is 15 amino acids. The V segment lost 5 bases and the J segment 4 bases; nucleotides outside the gene matches: 3. The germline V gene has CDR1 MRHNA and CDR2 SNTAGT.

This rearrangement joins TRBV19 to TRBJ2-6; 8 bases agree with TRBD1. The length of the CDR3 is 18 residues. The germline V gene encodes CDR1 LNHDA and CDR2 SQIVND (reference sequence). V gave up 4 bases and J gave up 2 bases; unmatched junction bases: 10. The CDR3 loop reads CASSNFRTGLPGANVLTF. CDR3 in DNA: TGTGCCAGTAGTAATTTCCGGACAGGGTTGCCTGGGGCCAACGTCCTGACTTTC.

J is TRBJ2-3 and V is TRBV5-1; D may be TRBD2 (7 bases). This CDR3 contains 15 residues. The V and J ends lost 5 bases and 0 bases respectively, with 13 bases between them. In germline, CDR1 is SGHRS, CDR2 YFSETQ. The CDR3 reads CASRPGGSSTDTQYF. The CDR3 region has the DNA TGCGCCAGCAGACCGGGGGGCTCTAGCACAGATACGCAGTATTTT.

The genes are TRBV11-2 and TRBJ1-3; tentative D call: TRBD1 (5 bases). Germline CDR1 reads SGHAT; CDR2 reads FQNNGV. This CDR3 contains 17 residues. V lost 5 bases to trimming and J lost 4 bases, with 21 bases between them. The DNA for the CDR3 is TGTGCCAGCAGCCAAGGCGGGGCACTACGGTCAGGAAACACCATATATTTT. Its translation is CASSQGGALRSGNTIYF.

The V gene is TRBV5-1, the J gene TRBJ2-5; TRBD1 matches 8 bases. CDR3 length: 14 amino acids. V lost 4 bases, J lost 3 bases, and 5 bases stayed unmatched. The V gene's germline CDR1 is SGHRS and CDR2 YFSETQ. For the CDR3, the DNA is TGCGCCAGCAGCCCGAGACAGGGGAAAGAGACCCAGTACTTC. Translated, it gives CASSPRQGKETQYF.

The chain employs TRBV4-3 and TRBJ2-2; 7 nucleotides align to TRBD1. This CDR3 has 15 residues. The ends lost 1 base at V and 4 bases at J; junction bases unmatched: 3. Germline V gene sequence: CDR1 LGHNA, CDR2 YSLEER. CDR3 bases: TGCGCCAGCAGCCAAGGACAGGGTAGCACCGGGGAGCTGTTTTTT. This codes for CASSQGQGSTGELFF.